The 25 T cell receptor beta chains listed next were all sequenced from one sample in a study of breast tumors, draining lymph nodes, adjacent tissues. Using its own MiXCR run on the multiplex PCR reads, TCRdb lists one record per CDR3 protein. The sample lists some 250,000 distinct CDR3 sequences, less than 35% occurring once. Breast cancer patients provided tissue from their axillary draining lymph nodes. Sequenced: axillary lymph node tissue. Receptors originate from a female donor with breast cancer. Some clones in this sample may be carry-over from other donors' samples.

This sequence joins TRBV7-2 and TRBJ1-6; no reliable D call. CDR1 is SGHTA and CDR2 is FQGNSA in the germline V gene. The CDR3 spans 17 residues. The germline V and J ends were trimmed by 1 base and 0 bases, with 10 bases remaining between them. CDR3 loop: CASSLVVGSSYNSPLHF. The DNA for the CDR3 is TGTGCCAGCAGCTTAGTAGTTGGGAGCTCCTATAATTCACCCCTCCACTTT.

This clonotype was counted ten times or more. V is TRBV20-1 and J is TRBJ1-6; D gene uncertain. The CDR3 sequence is 14 residues long. V dropped 1 base and J dropped 10 bases, with 14 bases sitting between them. Germline loops: CDR1 DFQATT, CDR2 SNEGSKA (reference sequence). CDR3 DNA: TGCAGTGCTAGAGCAGGTCTCAGCGACTCACCCCTCCACTTT. It specifies CSARAGLSDSPLHF.

This clonotype was counted ten times or more. This chain links TRBV24-1 with TRBJ2-1; the match to TRBD1 covers 7 bases. Losses at the gene ends were 4 bases for V and 7 bases for J; bases not matched to a gene: 9. From germline, CDR1 is KGHDR and CDR2 SFDVKD. The CDR3 has 15 residues. In DNA, the CDR3 is TGTGCCACCAGTGAGGCTTCGACAGGGTCGAATGAGCAGTTCTTC. Its protein product is CATSEASTGSNEQFF.

This clonotype was picked up many times. V usage is TRBV12-3 or TRBV12-4 and J usage is TRBJ2-5; maybe TRBD1 (6 bases). With 1 base removed from V and 6 bases from J, the gap between germline ends came to 12 bases. CDR3 length equals 14 residues. This CDR3 reads CASSLVGARKTQYF. The CDR3 bases are TGTGCCAGCAGTTTAGTGGGGGCCAGGAAGACCCAGTACTTC.

The chain is built from TRBV2 and TRBJ2-5, with 7 bases that match TRBD2. From germline, CDR1 is SNHLY and CDR2 FYNNEI. V shed 1 base, J shed 2 bases, and the junction held 13 bases outside the gene matches. The CDR3 has 18 amino acids. CDR3 in amino acids: CASSEVREAGGGQETQYF. Here the CDR3 DNA reads TGTGCCAGCAGTGAAGTCCGGGAGGCTGGCGGGGGACAAGAGACCCAGTACTTC.

The table lists this clonotype with many counts. V and J are TRBV7-9 and TRBJ2-7, with 8 positions matching TRBD1. The J segment lost 6 bases and the V segment lost 7 bases, leaving 11 bases of the junction unmatched. This CDR3 region has 14 residues. Germline values: CDR1 SEHNR, CDR2 FQNEAQ (reference sequence). The CDR3 DNA reads as TGTGCCAGCAAACCCGGGACAGGTTTAGGCGAGCAGTACTTC. Residues: CASKPGTGLGEQYF.

The rearrangement links TRBV6-2 or TRBV6-3 to TRBJ1-5; D unresolved. The germline V gene encodes CDR1 MNHEY and CDR2 SVGEGT. The CDR3 has 14 residues. The V and J ends lost 7 bases and 2 bases respectively, with 12 bases between them. The CDR3: CASTSRRGNQPQHF. DNA for the CDR3: TGTGCCAGCACCTCCAGGCGGGGCAATCAGCCCCAGCATTTT.

In regard to this clonotype: A much larger clone differs by one base, so this may be a read error. The rearrangement joins TRBV14 to TRBJ2-1, with D hard to call. The CDR3 length is 15 residues. Germline lookup yields CDR1 SGHDN and CDR2 FVKESK. The CDR3 loop is CASSQDLSSYNERFF. The CDR3 DNA is TGTGCCAGCAGCCAAGATCTGAGCTCCTACAATGAGCGGTTCTTC.

This clonotype occurred a few times. Relative to the germline gene, one junction end is altered; a read error may explain this. This chain joins TRBV2 and TRBJ2-1; 13 nucleotides agree with TRBD2. This CDR3 spans 18 amino acids. CDR1 is SNHLY and CDR2 is FYNNEI in the germline V gene. The CDR3 is CASPRGLAGPSSYNEHFF. CDR3 nucleotide sequence: TGTGCCAGCCCACGGGGACTAGCGGGGCCCAGCTCCTACAATGAGCACTTCTTC.

This clonotype has a handful of counts. A read error is possible here, since a much larger clone lies one base away. The chain joins TRBV7-2 to TRBJ2-7; 7 nucleotides agree with TRBD2. The CDR3 is 15 amino acids. Per the germline V gene, CDR1 is SGHTA and CDR2 is FQGNSA. CDR3 DNA: TGTGCCAGCAGCTTAGAGAGGGGACTAAATTACGAGCAGCACTTC. This translates into CASSLERGLNYEQHF.

The rearrangement joins TRBV24-1 to TRBJ2-1, with 10 bases that match TRBD2. In germline, CDR1 is KGHDR, CDR2 SFDVKD. With 4 bases clipped from V and 6 bases from J, the junction kept 14 bases outside the gene matches. CDR3 length equals 18 residues. Written as DNA, the CDR3 is TGTGCCACCAGTGAGCTCCCGGGACTAGCGAGAGAGGCCAATGAGCAGTTCTTC. It is translated as CATSELPGLAREANEQFF.

DNA of the CDR3: TGTGCCACCAGCAGGGCACTAAGGGACAATGAGCAGTTCTTC. This sequence encodes CATSRALRDNEQFF. The chain couples TRBV15 to TRBJ2-1; D is unresolved. This CDR3 contains 14 residues. The germline V gene encodes CDR1 LNHNV and CDR2 YYDKDF (reference sequence). V lost 3 bases, J lost 5 bases, and 11 bases lay in between.

This clonotype was counted many times. The chain couples TRBV19 to TRBJ2-2; TRBD2 might be the D (5 bases). The V and J ends lost 5 bases and 5 bases respectively, with 15 bases between them. Germline CDR1 reads LNHDA; CDR2 reads SQIVND (reference sequence). The CDR3 runs to 15 residues. Written as DNA, the CDR3 is TGTGCCAGTAGTCTCCCCCGGGGATATACCGGGGAGCTGTTTTTT. It translates to CASSLPRGYTGELFF.

At least ten counts were recorded for this clonotype. V is TRBV11-2 and J is TRBJ2-1; unclear D gene. Germline V gene lookup returns CDR1 SGHAT and CDR2 FQNNGV. Between the trimmed V and J ends, which lost 2 bases and 4 bases, there was a span of 6 bases. This CDR3 has 13 amino acids. The CDR3 sequence is CASSLWGYNEQFF. The CDR3 DNA is TGTGCCAGCAGCTTATGGGGTTACAATGAGCAGTTCTTC.

Details on this clonotype: This may come from a read error, since a much larger clone is one base off. The V and J genes are TRBV20-1 and TRBJ2-1, with 10 bases aligning to TRBD2. The CDR3 covers 14 residues. Germline values: CDR1 DFQATT, CDR2 SNEGSKA (reference sequence). The CDR3, as DNA: TGCAGTGCTACCCTAGCGGGGGCCTGGAATGAGCAGCTCTTC. Protein product: CSATLAGAWNEQLF.

As for this clonotype: Sequence at one end of the junction differs from germline and may be a read error. This chain joins TRBV12-3 or TRBV12-4 and TRBJ2-1; D is uncertain. This CDR3 region has 14 residues. CDR3 sequence (DNA): TGTGCCAGCAGCTCCAGGAGCTCCTGCAATGAGCAGTTCTTC. It codes for CASSSRSSCNEQFF.

This clonotype was recorded many times. The CDR3 loop reads CASSVEGVGSYGYTF. The CDR3 DNA reads as TGTGCCAGCAGCGTAGAAGGGGTGGGCTCCTATGGCTACACCTTC. The chain links TRBV9 to TRBJ1-2; D might be TRBD1 (5 bases). CDR1 is SGDLS and CDR2 is YYNGEE in the germline V gene. The V end lost 0 bases, the J end lost 4 bases, and 13 bases lay between the germline ends. The CDR3 contains 15 residues.

In this sample, this clonotype turned up many times. The chain employs TRBV2 and TRBJ1-2, with 12 positions matching TRBD1. The CDR3 has 17 residues. CDR1 and CDR2 (germline): SNHLY, FYNNEI. The junction had 10 bases not matched to a gene; V was cut back by 4 bases and J by 4 bases. CDR3 sequence: CASSAVGTGGAGYGYTF. The CDR3 bases are TGTGCCAGCAGTGCGGTTGGGACAGGGGGCGCCGGCTATGGCTACACCTTC. The full variable domain, rest sourced from reference TRBV2 and TRBJ1-2, is EPEVTQTPSHQVTQMGQEVILRCVPISNHLYFYWYRQILGQKVEFLVSFYNNEISEKSEIFDDQFSVERPDGSNFTLKIRSTKLEDSAMYFCASSAVGTGGAGYGYTFGSGTRLTVV.

This chain links TRBV29-1 with TRBJ1-1; weak D call: TRBD1 (5 bases). Germline V gene lookup returns CDR1 SQVTM and CDR2 ANQGSEA. V lost 5 bases and J lost 0, with 16 bases in between. The CDR3 sequence is 15 residues long. In DNA form, the CDR3 reads TGCAGCGTTTTAGGGACCAGGGAGTTGAACACTGAAGCTTTCTTT. Its translation is CSVLGTRELNTEAFF.

In DNA form, the CDR3 reads TGTGCCAGCAGTTTAGGGGACAGGGGGCTCGGGAATCAGCCCCAGCATTTT. Protein product: CASSLGDRGLGNQPQHF. This chain joins TRBV12-3 or TRBV12-4 and TRBJ1-5; 12 bases match TRBD1. The CDR3 covers 17 residues. V shed 1 base, J shed 4 bases, and the junction held 5 bases outside the gene matches.

This chain joins TRBV7-9 and TRBJ1-1; D uncertain. CDR3 size: 17 residues. The V and J ends lost 5 bases and 4 bases respectively, with 23 bases between them. Per the germline V gene, CDR1 is SEHNR and CDR2 is FQNEAQ (reference sequence). The CDR3 loop is CASSPGGLAGLFTEAFF. The DNA of the CDR3 is TGTGCCAGCAGCCCCGGCGGGTTAGCTGGGTTGTTCACTGAAGCTTTCTTT.

This clonotype was found many times. The chain carries TRBV7-9 and TRBJ2-5; 9 bases are a match to TRBD2. This CDR3 is 13 amino acids long. The germline gives CDR1 SEHNR, CDR2 FQNEAQ (reference sequence). The CDR3 DNA reads as TGTGCTTGCGAGAATAGCGGGAGTGAGACCCAGTACTTC. This gives the protein CACENSGSETQYF.

The table lists this clonotype with many counts. This chain links TRBV15 with TRBJ2-5, with 9 bases matching TRBD2. V lost 8 bases and J lost 3; bases outside the gene matches: 1. This CDR3 contains 12 residues. CDR1 is LNHNV, CDR2 YYDKDF, per germline (reference sequence). The CDR3 coding sequence is TGTGCCACCCGACTAGCGGAAGAGACCCAGTACTTC. This sequence encodes CATRLAEETQYF. The full variable domain, rest sourced from reference TRBV15 and TRBJ2-5, is DAMVIQNPRYQVTQFGKPVTLSCSQTLNHNVMYWYQQKSSQAPKLLFHYYDKDFNNEADTPDNFQSRRPNTSFCFLDIRSPGLGDTAMYLCATRLAEETQYFGPGTRLLVL.

This clonotype was detected many times. The rearrangement joins TRBV5-6 to TRBJ1-2, with TRBD1 as a possible D gene (5 bases). V dropped 5 bases and J dropped 5 bases, with 16 bases sitting between them. CDR3 length: 14 amino acids. Looked up from germline, CDR1 is SGHDT and CDR2 is YYEEEE. CDR3 sequence (DNA): TGTGCCAGCAGTCGAAGTGACAGTCGGTATGGCTACACCTTC. Translating it yields CASSRSDSRYGYTF.

Ten or more counts support this clonotype. This chain links TRBV4-2 with TRBJ2-7; 9 bases align to TRBD2. CDR3 length equals 19 residues. Unmatched junction bases numbered 16, after V lost 0 bases and J lost 4 bases. Germline loops: CDR1 LGHNA, CDR2 YNFKEQ. The CDR3 DNA reads TGTGCCAGCAGCCAAGATTGGGGAAGGGGAACTAGCGGGCGGTACGAGCAGTACTTC. Its protein is CASSQDWGRGTSGRYEQYF.